This T cell receptor beta chain is drawn from a study of cytomegalovirus exposure and HLA in healthy donors. Study findings and constraints: Cytomegalovirus status was reportedly diagnosed by the classifier with high sensitivity and specificity.

The assay was immunoSEQ multiplex PCR, and TCRdb's table has in-frame clones only and misses some. Of 100,000 to 150,000 clones in the sample, 75% to 90% were seen once. A note on this clone: Its matching antigen is unknown.

The donors were members of the roughly 120-subject validation cohort (separate from the 666-subject first cohort). The CDR3 length is 12 residues. Trimming took 11 bases from V and 7 from J, leaving 17 bases between them. The V gene's germline CDR1 is MNHEY and CDR2 SMNVEV (reference sequence). The chain links TRBV27 to TRBJ1-2, with D possibly matching TRBD1 (6 bases). Sequencing used PBMCs. The TCR originated in a woman aged 18-35 years in good health and CMV-seronegative. CDR3 amino acids: CAPPGETIGYTF. In DNA, the CDR3 is TGTGCCCCCCCAGGGGAGACCATTGGCTACACCTTC.